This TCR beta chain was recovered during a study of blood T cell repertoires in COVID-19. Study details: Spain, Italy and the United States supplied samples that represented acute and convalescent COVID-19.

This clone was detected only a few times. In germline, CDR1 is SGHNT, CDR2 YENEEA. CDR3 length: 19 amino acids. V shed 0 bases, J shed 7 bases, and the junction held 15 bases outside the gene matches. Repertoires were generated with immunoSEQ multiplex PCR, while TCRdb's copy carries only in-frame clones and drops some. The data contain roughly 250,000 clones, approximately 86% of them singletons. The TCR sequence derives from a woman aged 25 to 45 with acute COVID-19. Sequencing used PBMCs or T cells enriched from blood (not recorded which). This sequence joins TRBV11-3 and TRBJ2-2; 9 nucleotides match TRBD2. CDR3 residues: CASSLDMGPAGGEDGELFF. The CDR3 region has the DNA TGTGCCAGCAGCTTAGATATGGGACCAGCGGGGGGAGAAGACGGGGAGCTGTTTTTT.